This T cell receptor beta chain was recorded in a study of blood T cell repertoires in COVID-19 (TCRdb year 2020). In the study overall: Collaborator samples came from the United States, Italy and Spain and covered acute and convalescent phases of COVID-19. The samples were drawn from two sources: the first 160 participants of the ongoing ImmuneRACE study, and over 1,000 subjects contributed by 6 global collaborators. The repertoires were released in a freely available public database intended as a resource for research on the immune response to SARS-CoV-2. The dataset comprised deeply sampled blood TCRbeta repertoires from subjects exposed to, actively infected with, or recovered from COVID-19. Where HLA class I and class II types were available, the types were taken from metadata supplied by the sample provider, not from assay-based typing. A de-identified subject ID, COVID-19 status, age in years and sex were almost always included in the sample metadata. The material from the prospective study consisted of cDNA or gDNA derived from T cells, B-cell-depleted T cells, or PBMCs.

TCRbeta CDR3 regions were amplified from genomic DNA using the immunoSEQ Assay, a bias-controlled multiplex PCR. Turning to the authors' computational methods: Within the assay, amplification of reference gene primers was used to estimate how many nucleated cells each sample contained. To quantify the absolute abundance of each unique TCRbeta CDR3 rearrangement, sequence reads were collapsed and filtered. For each sample, productive Simpson clonality was calculated as the square root of Simpson's diversity index over productive rearrangements. This immuneACCESS table, as held by TCRdb, lists in-frame sequences with V and J called but not all clones. Of the missing ones, under half trace to an unresolved V gene in checked studies; the others have no known cause. D and trimming were read from the DNA, whereas the V and J calls and clone size are those reported in that table. The sample records 390,000 or so clones, around 90% of which are singletons. The top ten constitute about 6.8% of the sample.

The collaborating institutions used their own protocols to collect whole blood in K2EDTA tubes. For TCRbeta analysis, collaborators shipped samples as frozen whole blood, isolated PBMCs, or DNA extracted from either of those sample types. The germline V gene (reference sequence) gives CDR1 as SEHNR and CDR2 as FQNEAQ. V is pruned by 5 bases and J by 5 bases, leaving 11 bases of the junction without a gene match. The CDR3 measures 15 amino acids from cysteine to phenylalanine. Only the CDR3 region is kept as DNA, spanning 45 bases read in frame from base 1. Here is what the overall study found, with its caveats: The quantity of clinical and demographic metadata differed by source and by participant and was supplied without curation.

With regard to this clone: Its antigen specificity is not known. Per-nucleotide qualities are absent, and no much larger clonotype sits a single base away.

Sequencing was carried out using peripheral blood. The rearranged segments are TRBV7-9 and TRBJ1-2; 7 nucleotides in the junction match TRBD1. The sequence came from a man between 18 and 29 years old with active or convalescent COVID-19. This receptor has the CDR3 CASSRGTATGYGYTF. The DNA is TGTGCCAGCAGCAGGGGGACAGCAACGGGGTATGGCTACACCTTC.